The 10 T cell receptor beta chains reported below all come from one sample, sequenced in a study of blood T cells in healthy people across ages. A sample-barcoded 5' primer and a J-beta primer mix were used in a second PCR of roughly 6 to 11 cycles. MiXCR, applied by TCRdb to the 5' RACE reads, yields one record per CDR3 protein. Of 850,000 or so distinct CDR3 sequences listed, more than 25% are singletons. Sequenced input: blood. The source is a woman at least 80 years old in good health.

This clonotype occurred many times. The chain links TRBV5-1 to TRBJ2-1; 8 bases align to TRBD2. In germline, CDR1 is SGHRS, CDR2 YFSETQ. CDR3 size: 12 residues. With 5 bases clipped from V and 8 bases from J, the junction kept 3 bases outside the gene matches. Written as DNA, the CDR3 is TGCGCCAGCAGTTCGGGGGGGGATGAGCAGTTCTTC. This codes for CASSSGGDEQFF.

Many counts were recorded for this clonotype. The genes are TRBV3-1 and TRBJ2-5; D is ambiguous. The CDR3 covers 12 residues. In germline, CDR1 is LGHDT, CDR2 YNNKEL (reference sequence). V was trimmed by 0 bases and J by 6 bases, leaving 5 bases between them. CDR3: CASSQDVKTQYF. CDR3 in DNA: TGTGCCAGCAGCCAAGATGTGAAGACCCAGTACTTC.

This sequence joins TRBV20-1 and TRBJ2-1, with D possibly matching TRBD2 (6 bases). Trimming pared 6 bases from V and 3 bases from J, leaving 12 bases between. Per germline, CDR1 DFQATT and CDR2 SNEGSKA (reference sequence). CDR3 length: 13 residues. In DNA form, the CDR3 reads TGCAGTGCGGGCGGGGACGTCTACAATGAGCAGTTCTTC. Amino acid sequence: CSAGGDVYNEQFF.

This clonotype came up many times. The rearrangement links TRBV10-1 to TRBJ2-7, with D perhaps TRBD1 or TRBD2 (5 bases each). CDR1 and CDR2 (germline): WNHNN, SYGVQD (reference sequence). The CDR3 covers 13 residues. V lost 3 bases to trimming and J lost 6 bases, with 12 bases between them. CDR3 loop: CASSDEGRGEQYF. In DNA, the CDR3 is TGCGCCAGCAGTGACGAGGGACGGGGCGAGCAGTACTTC.

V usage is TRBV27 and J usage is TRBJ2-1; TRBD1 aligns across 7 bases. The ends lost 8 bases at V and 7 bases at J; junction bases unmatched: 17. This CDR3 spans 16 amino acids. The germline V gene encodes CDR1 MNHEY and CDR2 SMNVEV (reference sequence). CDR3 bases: TGTGCCAGCCGTTCGACAGGGTCTGGGACATTGAATGAGCAGTTCTTC. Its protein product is CASRSTGSGTLNEQFF.

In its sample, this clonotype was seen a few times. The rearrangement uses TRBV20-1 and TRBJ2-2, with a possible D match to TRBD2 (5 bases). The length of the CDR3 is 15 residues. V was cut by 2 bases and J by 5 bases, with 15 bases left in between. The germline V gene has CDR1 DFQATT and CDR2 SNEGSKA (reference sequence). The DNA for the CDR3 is TGCAGTGCTAGAACGGGGTCGGGTGGAACCGGGGAGCTGTTTTTT. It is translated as CSARTGSGGTGELFF.

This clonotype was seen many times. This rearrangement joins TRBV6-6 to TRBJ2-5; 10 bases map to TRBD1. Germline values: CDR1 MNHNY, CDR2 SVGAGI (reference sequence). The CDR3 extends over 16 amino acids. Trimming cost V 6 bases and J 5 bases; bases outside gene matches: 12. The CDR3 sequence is CASSSRDRGLSETQYF. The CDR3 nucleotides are TGTGCCAGCAGCTCCCGGGACAGGGGTCTTAGCGAGACCCAGTACTTC.

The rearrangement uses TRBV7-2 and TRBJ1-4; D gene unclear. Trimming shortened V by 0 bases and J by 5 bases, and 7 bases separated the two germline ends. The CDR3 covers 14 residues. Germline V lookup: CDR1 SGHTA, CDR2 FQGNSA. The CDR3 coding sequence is TGTGCCAGCAGCTTAGCTCACCTGAATGAAAAACTGTTTTTT. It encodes CASSLAHLNEKLFF. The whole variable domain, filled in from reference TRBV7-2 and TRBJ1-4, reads GAGVSQSPSNKVTEKGKDVELRCDPISGHTALYWYRQSLGQGLEFLIYFQGNSAPDKSGLPSDRFSAERTGGSVSTLTIQRTQQEDSAVYLCASSLAHLNEKLFFGSGTQLSVL.

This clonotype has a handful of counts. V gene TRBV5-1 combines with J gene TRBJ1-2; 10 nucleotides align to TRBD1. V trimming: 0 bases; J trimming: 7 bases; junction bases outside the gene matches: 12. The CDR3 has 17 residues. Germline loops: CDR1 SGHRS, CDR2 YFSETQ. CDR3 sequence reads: CASSLAGDRGNGGGYTF. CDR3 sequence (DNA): TGCGCCAGCAGCTTGGCCGGGGACAGGGGTAATGGAGGTGGCTACACCTTC.

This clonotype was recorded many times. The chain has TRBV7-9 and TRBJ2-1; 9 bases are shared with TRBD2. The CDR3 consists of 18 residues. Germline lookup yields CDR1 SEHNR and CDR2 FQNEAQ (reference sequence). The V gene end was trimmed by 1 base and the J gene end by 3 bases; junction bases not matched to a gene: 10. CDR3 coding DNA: TGTGCCAGCAGCTTAGGGTCTAGCGGGGTCCTTATCTACAATGAGCAGTTCTTC. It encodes CASSLGSSGVLIYNEQFF.